This T cell receptor beta chain was captured in a study of T cell repertoires in cytomegalovirus infection. Study-level background: A matching HLA type, together with CMV infection, was signaled by public TCR beta signatures.

MiXCR was run by TCRdb on the reads, yielding one entry per CDR3 protein. The top ten hold around 2.8% of the sample, which has some 700,000 distinct CDR3 sequences, about 40% seen once. Per germline, CDR1 SGHTA and CDR2 FQGNSA. Ends included, the CDR3 has 17 residues. Notes on this clonotype: The antigen remains undetermined. This likely comes from a read error, as the CDR3 has no conserved phenylalanine or tryptophan at its end. Because the CDR3's place on the DNA is in doubt, the DNA is left out and the CDR3 is given as listed by TCRdb.

Study results and limitations: CMV-specific TCR beta clonotypes restricted by HLA-C were the ones dominating the ex vivo response.

Specimen: PBMCs. The V call is TRBV7-2, the J call TRBJ2-3; the table's D call, TRBD2, has no DNA check behind it. This clonotype originated in a human donor in good health (CMV status not recorded). Some clones in this sample may be carry-over from other donors' samples. Here the CDR3 reads CASSLVATSRDTDTKSC.